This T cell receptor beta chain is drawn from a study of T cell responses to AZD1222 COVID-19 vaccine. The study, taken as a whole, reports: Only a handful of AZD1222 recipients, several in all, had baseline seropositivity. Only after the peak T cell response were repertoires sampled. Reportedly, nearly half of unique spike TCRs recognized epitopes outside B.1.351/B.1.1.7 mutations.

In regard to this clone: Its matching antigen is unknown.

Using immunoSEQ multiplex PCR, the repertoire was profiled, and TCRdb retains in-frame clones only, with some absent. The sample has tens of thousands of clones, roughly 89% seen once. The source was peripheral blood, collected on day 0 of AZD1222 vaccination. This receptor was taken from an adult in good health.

CDR3 sequence (DNA): TGTGCCAGCAGCTTCGGGACAGGGGGAAGCACTGAAGCTTTCTTT. It yields the protein CASSFGTGGSTEAFF. V and J are TRBV7-3 and TRBJ1-1; 11 nucleotides match TRBD1. V lost 3 bases and J lost 4; bases outside the gene matches: 4. The germline gives CDR1 SGHTA, CDR2 FQGTGA. This CDR3 is 15 amino acids long.